A selection of T cell receptor beta chains follows, all from one sample in a study of cytomegalovirus exposure and HLA in healthy donors. Measured with immunoSEQ multiplex PCR; TCRdb has only the in-frame clones, and not every one. The table has around 90,000 clones, approximately 80% seen once. Sequenced input: PBMCs. Receptors originate from a male donor in good health and CMV-seropositive. The CDR3 runs from the conserved cysteine through the conserved F or W. D genes are given only for firm matches. Size is stated for part of the rows, as once, few or many counts, or as a class when the clone is expanded.

NA NA TRBJ2-2 TRBV30 TGTGCCTGGACCCGCGGGGTCCCCGGGGAGCTGTTTTTT CAWTRGVPGELFF
once TRBD1 TRBJ2-7 TRBV6-5 TGTGCCAGCCGACGAGGGACAGGGGCCTACGAGCAGTACTTC CASRRGTGAYEQYF
NA NA TRBJ1-5 TRBV5-6 TGTGCCAGCAGCTCATACAGGTTGACGAGCAATCAGCCCCAGCATTTT CASSSYRLTSNQPQHF
NA TRBD1 TRBJ1-1 TRBV6-5 TGTGCCAGCAGAACACGACAGGGGCTGAACACTGAAGCTTTCTTT CASRTRQGLNTEAFF
once NA TRBJ1-1 TRBV5-1 TGCGCCAGCAGCCCAATGACGTTCACATCTGGAGGTACTGAAGCTTTCTTT CASSPMTFTSGGTEAFF
NA NA TRBJ2-7 TRBV5-6 TGTGCCAGCAGCTACCTCACAGGGCAGGACTTCTACGAGCAGTACTTC CASSYLTGQDFYEQYF
few TRBD1 TRBJ2-1 TRBV4-1 TGCGCCAGCAGCCAAGAGACAGGGGTCTACAATGAGCAGTTCTTC CASSQETGVYNEQFF
NA NA TRBJ1-1 TRBV30 TGTGCCTGGGTCCAGAACACTGAAGCTTTCTTT CAWVQNTEAFF
once NA TRBJ2-3 TRBV10-1 TGCGCCAGCCAGGGGGGCTACACAGATACGCAGTATTTT CASQGGYTDTQYF
once TRBD2 TRBJ2-3 TRBV5-6 TGTGCCAGCAGCTACAGCGGGGGGAGCACAGATACGCAGTATTTT CASSYSGGSTDTQYF
NA NA TRBJ2-1 TRBV4-1 TGCGCCAGCAGCCAAGTTAGCGCAGGGGGGAATGAGCAGTTCTTC CASSQVSAGGNEQFF
NA TRBD2 TRBJ2-5 TRBV5-1 TGCGCCAGCAGCTTCCCGGGAGGGGAGACCCAGTACTTC CASSFPGGETQYF
NA NA TRBJ2-5 TRBV5-1 TGCGCCAGCAGCCCCGGGGGGCCGATAGAGACCCAGTACTTC CASSPGGPIETQYF
NA TRBD1 TRBJ1-6 TRBV14 TGTGCCAGCTCGTGGGACAGCGGAAATTCACCCCTCCACTTT CASSWDSGNSPLHF
NA TRBD1 TRBJ1-2 TRBV2 TGTGCCAGCAGTGAAGCTCAGGGGGTGAACTATGGCTACACCTTC CASSEAQGVNYGYTF
once TRBD1 TRBJ1-1 TRBV18 TGTGCCAGCTCACCACCTCCCGGACAGGGAGGCTTCACTGAAGCTTTCTTT CASSPPPGQGGFTEAFF
NA TRBD2 TRBJ2-1 TRBV6-4 TGTGCCAGCAGTGACTCGGCGGGGGGGTACAATGAGCAGTTCTTC CASSDSAGGYNEQFF
NA NA TRBJ2-5 TRBV7-2 TGTGCCAGCAGCAAGGTATCGGGGGAAGAGACCCAGTACTTC CASSKVSGEETQYF
NA NA TRBJ1-1 TRBV18 TGTGCCAGCTCACCTCCCGGACGGGGAAACATGAACACTGAAGCTTTCTTT CASSPPGRGNMNTEAFF